This T cell receptor beta chain originates from a study of cytomegalovirus exposure and HLA in healthy donors. Findings of the study overall: TCR beta sequences reportedly predicted most subjects' HLA-A and HLA-B alleles accurately. Rarity marked most TCR sequences, yet some public TCRs occurred in many donors. In a later analysis, the majority of CMV-associated beta chains seemingly showed HLA restriction.

This CDR3 contains 14 residues. V was trimmed by 8 bases and J by 8 bases, leaving 21 bases between them. CDR1 and CDR2 from the germline V gene are SNHLY and FYNNEI. Use of 60 Vbeta and 13 Jbeta primers characterized the PCR. Sequenced by immunoSEQ multiplex PCR; TCRdb stores in-frame clones only, minus some. This sample has about 280,000 clones, with roughly 90% found just once. About this clone itself: What it binds is unknown.

The chain uses TRBV2 and TRBJ1-2, with D perhaps matching TRBD1 (6 bases). The sequenced sample was PBMCs. The clonotype was recovered from a woman aged 18 to 35 in good health and CMV-seronegative. The CDR3 sequence: CASYSITQGLGYTF. The CDR3 bases are TGTGCCAGCTACTCTATCACACAGGGCTTGGGCTACACCTTC.